This T cell receptor beta chain was identified during a study of blood T cell repertoires in COVID-19. About the research overall: Donors in the United States, Italy and Spain gave samples during acute or convalescent COVID-19. T cells, B-cell-depleted T cells, or PBMCs supplied cDNA or gDNA.

V was clipped by 0 bases and J by 5 bases; unmatched bases: 9. Germline V gene lookup returns CDR1 SGHNT and CDR2 YYREEE (reference sequence). CDR3 size: 16 residues. In the original processing: Amplifying reference gene primers gave estimates of nucleated cell counts. Sequencing was performed with immunoSEQ multiplex PCR; in TCRdb, only in-frame clones are kept and a portion is missing. The V and J calls and clone size were taken over from that table, and D and trimming were inferred from the DNA. This table has roughly 190,000 clones, approximately 87% appearing once. This receptor was obtained from a man between 18 and 35 years old with active or convalescent COVID-19. The chain combines TRBV5-4 with TRBJ2-7, with 9 nucleotides matching TRBD2. The sample consisted of peripheral blood. The CDR3 loop reads CASSLAIAGVFDEQYF. In DNA, the CDR3 is TGTGCCAGCAGCTTGGCAATAGCGGGAGTATTTGACGAGCAGTACTTC.